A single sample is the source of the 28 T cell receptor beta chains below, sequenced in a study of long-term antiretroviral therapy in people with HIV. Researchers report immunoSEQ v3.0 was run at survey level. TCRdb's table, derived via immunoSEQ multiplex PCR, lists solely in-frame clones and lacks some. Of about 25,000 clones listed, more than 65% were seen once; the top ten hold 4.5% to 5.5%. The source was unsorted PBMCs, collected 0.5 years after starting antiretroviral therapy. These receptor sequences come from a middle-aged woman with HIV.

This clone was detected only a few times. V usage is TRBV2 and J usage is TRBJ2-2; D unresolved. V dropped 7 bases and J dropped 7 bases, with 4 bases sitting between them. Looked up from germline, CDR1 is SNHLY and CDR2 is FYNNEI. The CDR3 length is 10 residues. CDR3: CASKGGELFF. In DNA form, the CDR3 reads TGTGCCAGCAAAGGCGGGGAGCTGTTTTTT.

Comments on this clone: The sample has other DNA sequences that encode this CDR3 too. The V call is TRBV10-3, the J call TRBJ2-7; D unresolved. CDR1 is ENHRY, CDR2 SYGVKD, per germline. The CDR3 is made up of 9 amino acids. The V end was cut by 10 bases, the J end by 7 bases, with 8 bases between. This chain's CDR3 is CASLGEQYF. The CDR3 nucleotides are TGTGCCAGCCTCGGGGAGCAGTACTTC.

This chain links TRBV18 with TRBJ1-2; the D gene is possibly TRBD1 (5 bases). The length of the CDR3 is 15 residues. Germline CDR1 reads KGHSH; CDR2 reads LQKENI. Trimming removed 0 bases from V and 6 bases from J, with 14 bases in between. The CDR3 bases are TGTGCCAGCTCACCACCCCAGGGAGTCAACCATGGCTACACCTTC. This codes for CASSPPQGVNHGYTF.

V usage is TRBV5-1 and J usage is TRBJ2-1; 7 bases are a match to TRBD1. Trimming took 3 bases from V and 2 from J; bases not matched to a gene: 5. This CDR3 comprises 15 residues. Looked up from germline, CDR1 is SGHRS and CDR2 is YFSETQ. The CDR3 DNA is TGCGCCAGCAGCTCGGGACAGCAGACCTACAATGAGCAGTTCTTC. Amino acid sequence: CASSSGQQTYNEQFF.

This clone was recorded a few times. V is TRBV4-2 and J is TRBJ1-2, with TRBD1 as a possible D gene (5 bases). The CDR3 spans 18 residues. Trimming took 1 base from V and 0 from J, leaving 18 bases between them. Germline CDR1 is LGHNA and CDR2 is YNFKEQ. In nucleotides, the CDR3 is TGTGCCAGCAGCCAAGGTTTTAGTTGGAGGGACCCTAACTATGGCTACACCTTC. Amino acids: CASSQGFSWRDPNYGYTF.

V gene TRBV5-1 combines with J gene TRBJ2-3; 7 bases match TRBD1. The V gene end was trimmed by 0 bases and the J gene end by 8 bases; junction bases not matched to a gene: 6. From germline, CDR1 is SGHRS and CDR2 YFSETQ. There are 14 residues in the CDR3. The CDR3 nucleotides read TGCGCCAGCAGCTTGGGGCGACAGGGAATTACGCAGTATTTT. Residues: CASSLGRQGITQYF. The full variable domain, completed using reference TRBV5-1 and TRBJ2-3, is KAGVTQTPRYLIKTRGQQVTLSCSPISGHRSVSWYQQTPGQGLQFLFEYFSETQRNKGNFPGRFSGRQFSNSRSEMNVSTLELGDSALYLCASSLGRQGITQYFGPGTRLTVL.

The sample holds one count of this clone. As DNA, the CDR3 is TGTGCCAGCTCACTTCTCACAGGGCTGGGTGAAAAACTGTTTTTT. Translated: CASSLLTGLGEKLFF. The chain uses TRBV18 and TRBJ1-4; a weak D match, TRBD1 (6 bases). The CDR3 length is 15 residues. Germline V gene data show CDR1 as KGHSH and CDR2 as LQKENI. V shed 4 bases and J shed 7 bases, with 16 bases lying between them.

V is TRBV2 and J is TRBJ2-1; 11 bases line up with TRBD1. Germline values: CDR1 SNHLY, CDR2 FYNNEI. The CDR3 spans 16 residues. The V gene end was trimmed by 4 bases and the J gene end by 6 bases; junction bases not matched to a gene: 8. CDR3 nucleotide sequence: TGTGCCAGCAGTGGTTTCCGGGACAGGGGGTTCAATGAGCAGTTCTTC. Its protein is CASSGFRDRGFNEQFF. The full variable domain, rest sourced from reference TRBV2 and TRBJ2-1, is EPEVTQTPSHQVTQMGQEVILRCVPISNHLYFYWYRQILGQKVEFLVSFYNNEISEKSEIFDDQFSVERPDGSNFTLKIRSTKLEDSAMYFCASSGFRDRGFNEQFFGPGTRLTVL.

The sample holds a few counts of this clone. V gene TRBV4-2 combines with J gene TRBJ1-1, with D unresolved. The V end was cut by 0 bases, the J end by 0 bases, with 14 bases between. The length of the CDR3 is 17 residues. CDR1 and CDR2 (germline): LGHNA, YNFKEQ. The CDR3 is CASSQDRAGAMNTEAFF. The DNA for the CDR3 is TGTGCCAGCAGCCAAGATAGGGCAGGCGCAATGAACACTGAAGCTTTCTTT.

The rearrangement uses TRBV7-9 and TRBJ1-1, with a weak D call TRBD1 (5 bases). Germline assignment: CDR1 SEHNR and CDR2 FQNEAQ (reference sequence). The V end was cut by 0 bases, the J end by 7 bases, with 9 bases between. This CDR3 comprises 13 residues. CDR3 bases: TGTGCCAGCAGCTTAGCGCGGGGGGATGAAGCTTTCTTT. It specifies CASSLARGDEAFF.

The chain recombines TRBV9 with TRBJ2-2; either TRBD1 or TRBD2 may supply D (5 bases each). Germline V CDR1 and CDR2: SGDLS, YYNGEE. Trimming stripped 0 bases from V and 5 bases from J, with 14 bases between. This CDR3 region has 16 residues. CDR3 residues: CASSVDPGRKTGELFF. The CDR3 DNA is TGTGCCAGCAGCGTAGACCCGGGGCGGAAGACCGGGGAGCTGTTTTTT.

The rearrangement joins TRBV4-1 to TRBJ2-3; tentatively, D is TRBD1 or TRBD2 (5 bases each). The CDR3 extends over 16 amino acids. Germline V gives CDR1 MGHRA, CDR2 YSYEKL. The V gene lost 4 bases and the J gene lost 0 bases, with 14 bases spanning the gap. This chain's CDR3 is CASSPKRGRSTDTQYF. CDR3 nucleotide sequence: TGCGCCAGCAGCCCAAAAAGGGGACGGAGCACAGATACGCAGTATTTT.

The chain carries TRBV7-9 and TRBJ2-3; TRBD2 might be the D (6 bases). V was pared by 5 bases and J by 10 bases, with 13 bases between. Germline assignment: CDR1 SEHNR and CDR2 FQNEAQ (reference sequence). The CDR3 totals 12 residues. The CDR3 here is CASSPGLKAQYF. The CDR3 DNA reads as TGTGCCAGCAGCCCTGGACTAAAGGCGCAGTATTTT.

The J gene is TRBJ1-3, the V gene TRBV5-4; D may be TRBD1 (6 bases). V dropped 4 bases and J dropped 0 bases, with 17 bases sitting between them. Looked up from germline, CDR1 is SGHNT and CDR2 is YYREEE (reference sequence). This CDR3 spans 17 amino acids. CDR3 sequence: CASSPRAGASSGNTIYF. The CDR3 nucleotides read TGTGCCAGCAGCCCCCGGGCAGGGGCCAGCTCTGGAAACACCATATATTTT.

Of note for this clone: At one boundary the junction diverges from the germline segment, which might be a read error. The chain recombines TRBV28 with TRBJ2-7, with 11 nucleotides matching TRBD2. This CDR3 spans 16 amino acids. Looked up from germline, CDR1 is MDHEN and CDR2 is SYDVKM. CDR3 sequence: CASSPAPGLAAYEQYF. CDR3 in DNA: TGTGCCAGCAGTCCCGCCCCGGGACTAGCGGCCTATGAGCAGTACTTC.

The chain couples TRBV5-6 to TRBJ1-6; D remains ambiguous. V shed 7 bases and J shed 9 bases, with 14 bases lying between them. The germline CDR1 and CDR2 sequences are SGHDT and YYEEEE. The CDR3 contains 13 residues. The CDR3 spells CASGLGNGSPLHF. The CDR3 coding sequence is TGTGCCAGCGGACTCGGAAATGGTTCACCCCTCCACTTT.

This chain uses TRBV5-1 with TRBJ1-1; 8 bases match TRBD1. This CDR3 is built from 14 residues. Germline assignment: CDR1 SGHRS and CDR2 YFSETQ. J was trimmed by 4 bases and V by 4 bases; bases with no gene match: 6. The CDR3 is CASSPGDRPTEAFF. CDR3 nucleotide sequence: TGCGCCAGCAGCCCGGGGGACAGGCCCACTGAAGCTTTCTTT.

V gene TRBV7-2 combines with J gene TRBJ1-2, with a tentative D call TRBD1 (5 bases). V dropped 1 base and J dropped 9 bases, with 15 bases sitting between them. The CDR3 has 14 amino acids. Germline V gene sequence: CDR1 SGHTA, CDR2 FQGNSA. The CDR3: CASSLEAGRESYTF. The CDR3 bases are TGTGCCAGCAGCTTAGAGGCGGGCAGGGAAAGCTACACCTTC.

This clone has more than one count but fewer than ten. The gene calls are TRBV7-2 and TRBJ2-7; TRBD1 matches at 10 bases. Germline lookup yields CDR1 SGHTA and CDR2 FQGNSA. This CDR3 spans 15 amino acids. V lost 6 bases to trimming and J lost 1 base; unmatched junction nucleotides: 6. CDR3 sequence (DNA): TGTGCCAGCAGACCTCCGGGACAGGGGTCCTACGAGCAGTACTTC. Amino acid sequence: CASRPPGQGSYEQYF.

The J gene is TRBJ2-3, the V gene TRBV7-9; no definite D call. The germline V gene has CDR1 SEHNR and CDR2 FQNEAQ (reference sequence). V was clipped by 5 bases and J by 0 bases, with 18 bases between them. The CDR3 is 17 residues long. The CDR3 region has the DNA TGTGCCAGCAGCGAGCGAGACCGATACCGTAGCACAGATACGCAGTATTTT. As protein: CASSERDRYRSTDTQYF.

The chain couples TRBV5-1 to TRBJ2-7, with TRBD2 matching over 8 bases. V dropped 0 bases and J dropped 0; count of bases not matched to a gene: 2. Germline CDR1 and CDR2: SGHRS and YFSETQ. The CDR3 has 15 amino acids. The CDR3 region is CASSLGSGSSYEQYF. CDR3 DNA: TGCGCCAGCAGCTTGGGCAGCGGGAGCTCCTACGAGCAGTACTTC.

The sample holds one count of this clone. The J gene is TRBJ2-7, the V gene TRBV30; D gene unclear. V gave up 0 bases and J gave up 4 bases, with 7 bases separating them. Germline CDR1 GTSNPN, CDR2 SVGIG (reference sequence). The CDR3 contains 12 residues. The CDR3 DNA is TGTGCCTGGAGTGTACAACAGTACGAGCAGTACTTC. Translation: CAWSVQQYEQYF.

The CDR3 DNA sequence: TGTGCCAGCACCTCAACTAGCGGGGTCAATGAGCAGTTCTTC. Translation gives CASTSTSGVNEQFF. J is TRBJ2-1 and V is TRBV28; 10 nucleotides match TRBD2. This CDR3 region has 14 residues. Germline trimming cut 7 bases from V and 6 bases from J; bases unmatched to any gene: 6. CDR1 is MDHEN, CDR2 SYDVKM, per germline.

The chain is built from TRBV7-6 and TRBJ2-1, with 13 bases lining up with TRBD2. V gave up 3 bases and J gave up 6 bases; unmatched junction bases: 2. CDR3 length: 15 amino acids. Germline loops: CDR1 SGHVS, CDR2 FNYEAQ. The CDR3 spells CASSLGLAGTNEQFF. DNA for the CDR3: TGTGCCAGCAGCTTGGGACTAGCGGGGACCAATGAGCAGTTCTTC.

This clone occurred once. The chain's CDR3 is CASSVRQGNTEAFF. CDR3 DNA sequence: TGTGCCAGCAGCGTCAGACAGGGGAACACTGAAGCTTTCTTT. The gene calls are TRBV7-8 and TRBJ1-1; 7 positions agree with TRBD1. With V trimmed by 5 bases and J by 1 base, 4 bases remained unmatched. Germline V lookup: CDR1 SGHVS, CDR2 FQNEAQ. The CDR3 runs to 14 residues.

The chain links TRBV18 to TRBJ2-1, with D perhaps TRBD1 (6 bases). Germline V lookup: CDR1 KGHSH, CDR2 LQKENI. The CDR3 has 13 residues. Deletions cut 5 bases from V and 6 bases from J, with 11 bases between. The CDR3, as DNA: TGTGCCAGCTCAACCCCGGACAGCAATGAGCAGTTCTTC. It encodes CASSTPDSNEQFF.

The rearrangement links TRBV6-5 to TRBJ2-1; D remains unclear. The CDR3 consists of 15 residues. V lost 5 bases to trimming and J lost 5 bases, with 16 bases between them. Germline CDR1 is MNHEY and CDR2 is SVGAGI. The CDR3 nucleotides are TGTGCCAGCAGTCCGACTTTGCGAAACCACAATGAGCAGTTCTTC. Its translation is CASSPTLRNHNEQFF.

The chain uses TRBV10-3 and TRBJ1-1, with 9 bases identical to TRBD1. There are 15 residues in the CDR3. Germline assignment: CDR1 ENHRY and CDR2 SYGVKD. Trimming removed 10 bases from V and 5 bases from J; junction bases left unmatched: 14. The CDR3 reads CATYLQTDRGTEAFF. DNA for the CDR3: TGTGCCACATACCTGCAAACAGACAGGGGGACTGAAGCTTTCTTT.